This T cell receptor beta chain came from a study of tumor-infiltrating lymphocytes in primary liver carcinoma. TCR beta cDNA was prepared out of roughly 520 ng total RNA by means of a constant-region primer. What produced the TCR beta libraries was three nested multiplex PCR rounds using slightly modified ARM-PCR. Researchers ran the first two PCR rounds for roughly 10 cycles each with TRBV1-TRBV30 forward primers and a C-beta reverse primer. MiXCR was run by TCRdb on the multiplex PCR reads, yielding one entry per CDR3 protein. The sample shows under 110,000 distinct CDR3 sequences, about 70% of them seen only once. CDR3 length: 16 amino acids. The V gene's germline CDR1 is SGHAT and CDR2 FQNNGV. Study conclusions and caveats: Tumor region pairs overlapped more than did tumor-adjacent and tumor-blood pairs. Tumors reached a significantly greater top-250-clone fraction than blood did (p = 0.039).

In the case of this clonotype: The antigen remains unidentified.

The source material, 20-30 mg of unsorted bulk tissue, was used to co-extract RNA and DNA. There were only treatment-naive patients, all with chronic HBV infection. Tumor samples uniformly had over 85% viable tumor cells. The clonotype originates from an older woman with primary liver carcinoma and hepatitis B virus infection. The sequenced material came from liver tumor tissue from sampling region 2. Noted subset: tumor region T2, inferior pole. This chain connects TRBV11-2 to TRBJ1-2; tentative D call: TRBD1 (5 bases). The CDR3 DNA sequence: TGTACTAGCAGCCTCGTGACACCGGAGGGGTTCTATGGCTACACCTTC. Translated: CTSSLVTPEGFYGYTF.